The table lists the clone carrying this T cell receptor beta chain with many counts. The data belong to a study of regulatory T cells in long-lasting Graves disease. With iRepertoire HTBI primers and Arm-PCR of CDR3 regions, TCR beta libraries were built. In TCRdb, the multiplex PCR reads were re-called with MiXCR into one record per CDR3 protein. The data hold approximately 300,000 distinct CDR3 sequences, with approximately 20% observed a single time. Documented time point: newly diagnosed GD, antithyroid drugs for less than 3 months. PBMC RNA was the source of the TCR library. An endocrinology department located in Xi'an, China, was where the patients came from. This CDR3 is built from 14 residues. V was clipped by 2 bases and J by 9 bases; unmatched bases: 6.

This material consisted of peripheral blood mononuclear cells (PBMCs), taken at new diagnosis, from a patient treated with antithyroid drugs. The chain couples TRBV12-3 or TRBV12-4 to TRBJ2-1; 8 bases match TRBD2. The sequence derives from a female donor with Graves disease. The CDR3 DNA sequence: TGTGCCAGCAGTTTAATAGCGGGGACCGGTGAGCAGTTCTTC. It is translated as CASSLIAGTGEQFF.